This TCR beta chain was sequenced during a study of OX40 agonist ivuxolimab in advanced cancers. Study-level points and caveats: There was clonal expansion of CD4+ and CD8+ blood T cells by week 6 at 0.1 to 3.0 mg/kg.

Turning to this clone: The antigen is undetermined.

The data were produced by immunoSEQ multiplex PCR, yet TCRdb's version contains in-frame clones alone and is incomplete. The sample records fewer than 90,000 clones, around 90% being singletons. There are 13 residues in the CDR3. Germline CDR1 and CDR2: MRHNA and SNTAGT. V dropped 6 bases and J dropped 5; count of bases not matched to a gene: 4. V and J are TRBV6-4 and TRBJ1-1, with 9 bases identical to TRBD1. The sequence derives from an adult with an advanced solid tumor such as melanoma, head and neck, liver or kidney cancer. The material sequenced was CD4+ or CD8+ T cells sorted from blood, taken in a trial of the OX40 agonist ivuxolimab. CDR3 sequence reads: CASSRDRDTEAFF. CDR3 sequence (DNA): TGTGCCAGCAGCCGGGACAGGGATACTGAAGCTTTCTTT.